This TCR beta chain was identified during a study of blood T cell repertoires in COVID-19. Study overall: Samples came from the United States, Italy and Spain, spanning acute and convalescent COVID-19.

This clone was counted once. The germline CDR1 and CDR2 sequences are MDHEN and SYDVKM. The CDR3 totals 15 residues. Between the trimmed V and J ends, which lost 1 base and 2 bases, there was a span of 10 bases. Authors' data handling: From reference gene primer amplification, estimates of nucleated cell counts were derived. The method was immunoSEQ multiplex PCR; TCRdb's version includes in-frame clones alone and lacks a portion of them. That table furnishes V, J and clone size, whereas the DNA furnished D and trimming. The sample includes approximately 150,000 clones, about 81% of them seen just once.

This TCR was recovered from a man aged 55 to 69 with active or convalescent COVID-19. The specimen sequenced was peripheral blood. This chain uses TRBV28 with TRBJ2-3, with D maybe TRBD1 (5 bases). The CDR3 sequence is CASSLSQGYTDTQYF. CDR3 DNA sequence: TGTGCCAGCAGTTTATCGCAGGGTTACACAGATACGCAGTATTTT.